This is a list of T cell receptor beta chains from one sample in a study of CD8 T cells in ankylosing spondylitis. Via MiXCR, TCRdb re-called the 5' RACE reads, giving one row per CDR3 protein. Among about 190,000 distinct CDR3 sequences listed, 13% were seen once. Sequenced: blood, either unsorted or a sorted T cell fraction (not recorded which). The receptors were sampled from a female donor with ankylosing spondylitis or in good health (not recorded which). The CDR3 runs from the conserved cysteine through the conserved F or W. Each record gives: CDR3 DNA, CDR3 protein, D gene, clone size, V gene, CDR3 length, J gene. A D gene is named only where the DNA matches it firmly. Only some rows state a clone size, as once, few, many or a class for expanded clones.

CDR3nt: TGTGCCAGCAGTGAGTTATCCCCTCGCAAGAACACTGAAGCTTTCTTT
CDR3aa: CASSELSPRKNTEAFF
d_gene: .
abundance: many
v_gene: TRBV6-1
len: 16
j_gene: TRBJ1-1

CDR3nt: TGCAGCGTCTTACAGGGGGTGGTGAACACTAAAGCTTTCTTT
CDR3aa: CSVLQGVVNTKAFF
d_gene: TRBD1
abundance: .
v_gene: TRBV29-1
len: 14
j_gene: TRBJ1-1

CDR3nt: TGTGCCAGCAGCTCCAGGGAGAGGGGGGCTAGCAATCAGCCCCAGCATTTT
CDR3aa: CASSSRERGASNQPQHF
d_gene: .
abundance: many
v_gene: TRBV7-8
len: 17
j_gene: TRBJ1-5

CDR3nt: TGTGCCAGCAGTCGGCAGTCCATGAACACTGAAGCTTTCTTT
CDR3aa: CASSRQSMNTEAFF
d_gene: .
abundance: many
v_gene: TRBV12-3/TRBV12-4
len: 14
j_gene: TRBJ1-1

CDR3nt: TGCAGTGCTAGAGATACGCCGGGAAGCTCCTACGAGCAGTACTTC
CDR3aa: CSARDTPGSSYEQYF
d_gene: .
abundance: many
v_gene: TRBV20-1
len: 15
j_gene: TRBJ2-7

CDR3nt: TGCAGCGTTGAAGATCGAGGCACGAACACTGAAGCTTTCTTT
CDR3aa: CSVEDRGTNTEAFF
d_gene: .
abundance: many
v_gene: TRBV29-1
len: 14
j_gene: TRBJ1-1

CDR3nt: TGTGCCAGCAGCTCCTCGGGTCGTTTACAAACTAATGAAAAACTGTTTTTT
CDR3aa: CASSSSGRLQTNEKLFF
d_gene: .
abundance: many
v_gene: TRBV7-6
len: 17
j_gene: TRBJ1-4

CDR3nt: TGTGCCAGCAGCTTAGCTCCACGGGACAGGGGAACCGGGGAGCTGTTTTTT
CDR3aa: CASSLAPRDRGTGELFF
d_gene: TRBD1
abundance: many
v_gene: TRBV7-8
len: 17
j_gene: TRBJ2-2

CDR3nt: TGCGCCAGCAGCCGCGAAGGGGGCTCCACTGAAGCTTTCTTT
CDR3aa: CASSREGGSTEAFF
d_gene: TRBD1
abundance: .
v_gene: TRBV5-1
len: 14
j_gene: TRBJ1-1

CDR3nt: TGCGCCAGCAGCCAACGCCCAAGTAGAGCGGGAGACTACAATGAGCAGTTCTTC
CDR3aa: CASSQRPSRAGDYNEQFF
d_gene: TRBD2
abundance: .
v_gene: TRBV4-3
len: 18
j_gene: TRBJ2-1

CDR3nt: TGTGCCAGCAGCTTACACCAGACAACTGAAAAACTGTTTTTT
CDR3aa: CASSLHQTTEKLFF
d_gene: .
abundance: .
v_gene: TRBV12-3/TRBV12-4
len: 14
j_gene: TRBJ1-4

CDR3nt: TGTGCCAGCAGCTTAGTGGCGGGAGGCGGGAATGAGCAGTTCTTC
CDR3aa: CASSLVAGGGNEQFF
d_gene: TRBD2
abundance: few
v_gene: TRBV7-9
len: 15
j_gene: TRBJ2-1

CDR3nt: TGTGCCAGCAGCTTAGACCGGGCACGCCACGGCACAGATACGCAGTATTTT
CDR3aa: CASSLDRARHGTDTQYF
d_gene: .
abundance: many
v_gene: TRBV7-9
len: 17
j_gene: TRBJ2-3

CDR3nt: TGTGCCAGCTCACCACCGGTATACTCTGGAAACACCATATATTTT
CDR3aa: CASSPPVYSGNTIYF
d_gene: .
abundance: many
v_gene: TRBV18
len: 15
j_gene: TRBJ1-3

CDR3nt: TGTGCCATCAGTGGGGATAGCGGGAGGGTGCTGTTTTTT
CDR3aa: CAISGDSGRVLFF
d_gene: TRBD2
abundance: many
v_gene: TRBV10-3
len: 13
j_gene: TRBJ2-2

CDR3nt: TGTGCCAGCAACCCTAGCGGGGGCACAGATACGCAGTATTTT
CDR3aa: CASNPSGGTDTQYF
d_gene: TRBD2
abundance: many
v_gene: TRBV6-4
len: 14
j_gene: TRBJ2-3

CDR3nt: TGTGCCAGCAGTTTCCCAGCAAGCTCCTACGAGCAGTACTTC
CDR3aa: CASSFPASSYEQYF
d_gene: .
abundance: many
v_gene: TRBV12-3/TRBV12-4
len: 14
j_gene: TRBJ2-7

CDR3nt: TGCGCCAGTAGCAGGGGGCGAGGGGGAGAGACCCAGTACTTC
CDR3aa: CASSRGRGGETQYF
d_gene: TRBD1
abundance: few
v_gene: TRBV5-1
len: 14
j_gene: TRBJ2-5

CDR3nt: TGCGCCAGCAGTGATGACTCCAGGGTTCTGGGAAACACCATATATTTT
CDR3aa: CASSDDSRVLGNTIYF
d_gene: .
abundance: many
v_gene: TRBV27
len: 16
j_gene: TRBJ1-3

CDR3nt: TGTGCCAGCAGCCGCGTTACCTTAGATACGCAGTATTTT
CDR3aa: CASSRVTLDTQYF
d_gene: .
abundance: few
v_gene: TRBV7-2
len: 13
j_gene: TRBJ2-3

CDR3nt: TGTGCCTGGAGTGTACGGCTGAACACTGAAGCTTTCTTT
CDR3aa: CAWSVRLNTEAFF
d_gene: .
abundance: few
v_gene: TRBV30
len: 13
j_gene: TRBJ1-1

CDR3nt: TGTGCCACCAGCAGGTGGTCTGAAGCTTTCTTT
CDR3aa: CATSRWSEAFF
d_gene: .
abundance: .
v_gene: TRBV15
len: 11
j_gene: TRBJ1-1

CDR3nt: TGTGCCAGTAGTATAGAAGCGGGAGCATACAATGAGCAGTTCTTC
CDR3aa: CASSIEAGAYNEQFF
d_gene: TRBD2
abundance: many
v_gene: TRBV19
len: 15
j_gene: TRBJ2-1

CDR3nt: TGTGCCAGCAGCTTAGCGGACGGCCAGAAGACCCAGTACTTC
CDR3aa: CASSLADGQKTQYF
d_gene: .
abundance: few
v_gene: TRBV7-2
len: 14
j_gene: TRBJ2-5

CDR3nt: TGCGCCAGCAGCCTGAAACAGGGAGGGACTGAAGCTTTCTTT
CDR3aa: CASSLKQGGTEAFF
d_gene: .
abundance: many
v_gene: TRBV5-1
len: 14
j_gene: TRBJ1-1

CDR3nt: TGTGCCAGCAGTAACGGACAGTACTTCTACGAGCAGTACTTC
CDR3aa: CASSNGQYFYEQYF
d_gene: .
abundance: many
v_gene: TRBV7-2
len: 14
j_gene: TRBJ2-7

CDR3nt: TGTGCCAGCTCACCAAGGAGGTCGGGGGAGCAGTTCTTC
CDR3aa: CASSPRRSGEQFF
d_gene: .
abundance: .
v_gene: TRBV18
len: 13
j_gene: TRBJ2-1

CDR3nt: TGCAGCTCAACCCAGGGGGTGAACACTGAAGCTTTCTTT
CDR3aa: CSSTQGVNTEAFF
d_gene: TRBD1
abundance: many
v_gene: TRBV29-1
len: 13
j_gene: TRBJ1-1

CDR3nt: TGTGCCAGCAGCCCATCAGGCGATGAGCAGTTCTTC
CDR3aa: CASSPSGDEQFF
d_gene: .
abundance: many
v_gene: TRBV25-1
len: 12
j_gene: TRBJ2-1

CDR3nt: TGCGCCAGCAGTCTAGGACTAGCTGAGAACACCGGGGAGCTGTTTTTT
CDR3aa: CASSLGLAENTGELFF
d_gene: TRBD2
abundance: many
v_gene: TRBV5-1
len: 16
j_gene: TRBJ2-2

CDR3nt: TGTGCCAGCAGTTTATGGGCCAGCGGGTCGGTTGAGCAGTACTTC
CDR3aa: CASSLWASGSVEQYF
d_gene: .
abundance: many
v_gene: TRBV27
len: 15
j_gene: TRBJ2-7

CDR3nt: TGCAGCGCACAACTGTTCTCCTACAATGAGCAGTTCTTC
CDR3aa: CSAQLFSYNEQFF
d_gene: .
abundance: many
v_gene: TRBV29-1
len: 13
j_gene: TRBJ2-1

CDR3nt: TGTGCCAGCAGTTTAGACAGGGCCGCCGGGGAGCTGTTTTTT
CDR3aa: CASSLDRAAGELFF
d_gene: .
abundance: many
v_gene: TRBV12-3/TRBV12-4
len: 14
j_gene: TRBJ2-2

CDR3nt: TGTGCCAGCAGCCCCGTCGGGGGTTTGAACACTGAAGCTTTCTTT
CDR3aa: CASSPVGGLNTEAFF
d_gene: .
abundance: many
v_gene: TRBV9
len: 15
j_gene: TRBJ1-1

CDR3nt: TGTGCCAGCAGTTTAATTCGGGTAGCGGGAGCCAATGAGCAGTTCTTC
CDR3aa: CASSLIRVAGANEQFF
d_gene: TRBD2
abundance: many
v_gene: TRBV12-3/TRBV12-4
len: 16
j_gene: TRBJ2-1

CDR3nt: TGCAGCGTTGAAAAGGTTAGCACCTACGAGCAGTACTTC
CDR3aa: CSVEKVSTYEQYF
d_gene: .
abundance: many
v_gene: TRBV29-1
len: 13
j_gene: TRBJ2-7

CDR3nt: TGTGCCAGCAGCTTAGAAGGCCCACAGAGGACAGATACGCAGTATTTT
CDR3aa: CASSLEGPQRTDTQYF
d_gene: .
abundance: few
v_gene: TRBV7-2
len: 16
j_gene: TRBJ2-3